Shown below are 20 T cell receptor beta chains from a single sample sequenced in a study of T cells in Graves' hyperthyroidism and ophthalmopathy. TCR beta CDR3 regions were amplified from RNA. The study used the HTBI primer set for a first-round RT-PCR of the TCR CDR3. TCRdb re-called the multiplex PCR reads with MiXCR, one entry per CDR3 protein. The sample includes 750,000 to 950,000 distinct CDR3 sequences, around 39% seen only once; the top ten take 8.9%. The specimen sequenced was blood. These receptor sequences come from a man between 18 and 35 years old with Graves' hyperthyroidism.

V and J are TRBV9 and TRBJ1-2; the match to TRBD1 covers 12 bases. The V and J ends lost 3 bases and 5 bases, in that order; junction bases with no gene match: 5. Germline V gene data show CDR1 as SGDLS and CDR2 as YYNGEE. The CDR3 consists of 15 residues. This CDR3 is CASSAGTGGWYGYTF. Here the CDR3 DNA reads TGTGCCAGCAGCGCCGGGACAGGGGGCTGGTATGGCTACACCTTC.

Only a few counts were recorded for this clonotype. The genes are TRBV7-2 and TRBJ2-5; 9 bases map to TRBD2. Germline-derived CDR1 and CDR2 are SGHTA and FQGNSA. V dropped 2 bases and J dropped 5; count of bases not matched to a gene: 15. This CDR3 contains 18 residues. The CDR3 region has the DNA TGTGCCAGCAGCTTATTGGGTAGCGGGGGCGCCGCGGGGGAGACCCAGTACTTC. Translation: CASSLLGSGGAAGETQYF.

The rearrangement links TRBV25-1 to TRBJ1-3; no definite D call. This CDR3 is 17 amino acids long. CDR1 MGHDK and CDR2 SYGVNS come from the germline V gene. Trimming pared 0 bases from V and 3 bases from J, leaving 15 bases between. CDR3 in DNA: TGTGCCAGCAGTGAATATCGTGTCGCGGGATATGGAAACACCATATATTTT. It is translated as CASSEYRVAGYGNTIYF.

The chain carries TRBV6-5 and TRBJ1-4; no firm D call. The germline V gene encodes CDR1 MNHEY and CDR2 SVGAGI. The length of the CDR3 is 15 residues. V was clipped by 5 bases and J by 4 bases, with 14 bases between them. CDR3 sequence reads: CASSPIGEDNEKLFF. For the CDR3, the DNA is TGTGCCAGCAGTCCCATCGGGGAGGATAATGAAAAACTGTTTTTT.

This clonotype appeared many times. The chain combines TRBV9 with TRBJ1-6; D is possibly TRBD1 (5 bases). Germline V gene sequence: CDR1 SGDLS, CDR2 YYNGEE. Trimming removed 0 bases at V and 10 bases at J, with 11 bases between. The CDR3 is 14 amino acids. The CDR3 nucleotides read TGTGCCAGCAGCGTAGGGACAATTCGCTCACCCCTCCACTTT. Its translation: CASSVGTIRSPLHF.

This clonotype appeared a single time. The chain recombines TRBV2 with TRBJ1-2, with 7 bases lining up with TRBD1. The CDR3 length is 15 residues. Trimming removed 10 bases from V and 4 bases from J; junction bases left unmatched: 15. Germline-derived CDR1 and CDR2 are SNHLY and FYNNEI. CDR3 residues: CATPTSGQGGYGYTF. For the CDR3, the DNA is TGTGCCACCCCTACCTCCGGGCAGGGGGGCTATGGCTACACCTTC.

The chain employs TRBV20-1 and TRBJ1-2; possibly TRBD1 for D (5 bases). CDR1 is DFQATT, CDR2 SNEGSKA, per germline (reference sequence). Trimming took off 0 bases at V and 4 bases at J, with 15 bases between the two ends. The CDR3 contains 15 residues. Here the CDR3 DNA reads TGCAGTGCTAGAGATCTCGCCTGGGGGGGCTATGGCTACACCTTC. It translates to CSARDLAWGGYGYTF.

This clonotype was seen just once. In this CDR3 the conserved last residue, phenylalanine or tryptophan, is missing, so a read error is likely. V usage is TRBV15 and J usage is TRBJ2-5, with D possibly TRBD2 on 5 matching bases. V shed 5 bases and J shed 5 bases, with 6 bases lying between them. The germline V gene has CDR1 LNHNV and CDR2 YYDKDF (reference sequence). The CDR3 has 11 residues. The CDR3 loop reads CATSRGETQYL. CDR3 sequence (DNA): TGTGCCACCAGCCGGGGTGAGACCCAGTACCTC.

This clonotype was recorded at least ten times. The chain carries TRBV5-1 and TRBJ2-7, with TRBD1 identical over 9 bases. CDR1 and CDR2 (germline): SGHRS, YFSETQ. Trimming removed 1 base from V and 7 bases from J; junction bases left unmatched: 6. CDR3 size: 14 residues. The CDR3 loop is CASSLLQGAREQYF. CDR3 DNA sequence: TGCGCCAGCAGCTTGCTACAGGGGGCGCGTGAGCAGTACTTC.

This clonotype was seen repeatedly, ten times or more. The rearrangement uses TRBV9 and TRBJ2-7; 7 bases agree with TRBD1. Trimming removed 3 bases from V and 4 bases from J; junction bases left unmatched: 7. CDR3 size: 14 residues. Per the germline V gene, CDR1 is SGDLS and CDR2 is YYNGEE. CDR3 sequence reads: CASSAGQSGYEQYF. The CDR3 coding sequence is TGTGCCAGCAGCGCGGGACAGTCAGGGTACGAGCAGTACTTC.

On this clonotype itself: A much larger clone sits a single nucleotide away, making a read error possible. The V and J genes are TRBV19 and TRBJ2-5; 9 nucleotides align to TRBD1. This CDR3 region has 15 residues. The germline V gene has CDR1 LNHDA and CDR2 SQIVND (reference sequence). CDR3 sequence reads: CAGSISGTGWKTQYF. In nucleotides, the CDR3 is TGTGCCGGTAGTATCAGCGGGACAGGGTGGAAGACCCAGTACTTC.

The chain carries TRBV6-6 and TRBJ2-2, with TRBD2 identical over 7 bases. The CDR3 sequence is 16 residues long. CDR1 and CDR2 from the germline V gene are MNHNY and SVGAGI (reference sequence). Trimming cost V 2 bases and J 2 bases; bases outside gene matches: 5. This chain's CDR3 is CASSYPGTTNTGELFF. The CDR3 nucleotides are TGTGCCAGCAGTTACCCCGGGACTACTAACACCGGGGAGCTGTTTTTT.

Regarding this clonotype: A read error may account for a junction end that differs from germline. CDR3 sequence: CSEPNNDF. CDR3 coding DNA: TGCAGCGAACCAAACAACGACTTT. The chain is built from TRBV29-1 and TRBJ2-3; no reliable D call. The CDR3 runs to 8 residues. Germline V CDR1 and CDR2: SQVTM, ANQGSEA.

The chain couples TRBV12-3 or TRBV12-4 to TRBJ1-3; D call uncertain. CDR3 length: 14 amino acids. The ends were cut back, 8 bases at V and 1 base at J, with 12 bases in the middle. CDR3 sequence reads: CASGPGRSGNTIYF. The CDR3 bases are TGTGCCAGCGGCCCGGGAAGGTCTGGAAACACCATATATTTT.

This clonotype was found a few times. The CDR3 DNA follows: TGTGCCAGCAACCCACTGGGGGACTACGAGCAGTACTTC. It encodes CASNPLGDYEQYF. The V gene is TRBV7-2, the J gene TRBJ2-7; D is tentatively TRBD1 or TRBD2 (5 bases each). This CDR3 contains 13 residues. The V and J ends lost 7 bases and 3 bases respectively, with 13 bases between them. CDR1 and CDR2 from the germline V gene are SGHTA and FQGNSA.

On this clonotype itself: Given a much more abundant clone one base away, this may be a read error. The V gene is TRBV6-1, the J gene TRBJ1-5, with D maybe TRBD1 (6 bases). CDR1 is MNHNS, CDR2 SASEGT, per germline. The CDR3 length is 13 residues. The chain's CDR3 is CASAGAGGQPQNF. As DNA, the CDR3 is TGTGCCAGCGCGGGGGCGGGAGGTCAGCCCCAGAATTTT.

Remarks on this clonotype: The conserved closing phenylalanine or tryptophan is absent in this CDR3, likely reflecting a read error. CDR3 DNA sequence: TGCAGCGTCAGACCACAGGGGGACGGCACTGAAGCTTTCCTT. This encodes CSVRPQGDGTEAFL. The V call is TRBV29-1, the J call TRBJ1-1, with TRBD1 matching over 8 bases. Trimming at V came to 6 bases and at J to 4 bases, leaving 10 bases not matched to a gene. Germline CDR1 reads SQVTM; CDR2 reads ANQGSEA. The length of the CDR3 is 14 residues.

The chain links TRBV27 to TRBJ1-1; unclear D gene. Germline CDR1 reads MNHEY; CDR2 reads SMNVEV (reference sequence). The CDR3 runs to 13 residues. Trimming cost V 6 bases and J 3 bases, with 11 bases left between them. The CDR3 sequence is CASRSWGDTEAFF. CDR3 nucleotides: TGTGCCAGCAGATCTTGGGGAGACACTGAAGCTTTCTTT.

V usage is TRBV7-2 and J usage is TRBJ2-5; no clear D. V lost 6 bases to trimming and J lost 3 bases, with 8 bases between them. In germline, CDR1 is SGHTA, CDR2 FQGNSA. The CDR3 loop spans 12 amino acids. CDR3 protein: CASRLSEETQYF. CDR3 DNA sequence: TGTGCCAGCAGGTTATCCGAAGAGACCCAGTACTTC. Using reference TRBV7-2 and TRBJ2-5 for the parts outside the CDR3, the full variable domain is GAGVSQSPSNKVTEKGKDVELRCDPISGHTALYWYRQSLGQGLEFLIYFQGNSAPDKSGLPSDRFSAERTGGSVSTLTIQRTQQEDSAVYLCASRLSEETQYFGPGTRLLVL.

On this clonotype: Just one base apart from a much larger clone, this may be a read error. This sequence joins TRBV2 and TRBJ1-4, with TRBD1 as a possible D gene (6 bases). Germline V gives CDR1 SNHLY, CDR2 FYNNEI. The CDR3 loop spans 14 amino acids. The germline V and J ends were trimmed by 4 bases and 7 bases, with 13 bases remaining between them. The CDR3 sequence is CASSGGQRGEKLFF. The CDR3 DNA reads TGTGCCAGCAGTGGAGGACAGCGAGGTGAAAAACTGTTTTTT.